The clone carrying this TCR beta chain was observed a handful of times. TCRdb keeps only in-frame clones here, not all; method: immunoSEQ multiplex PCR. The sample holds hundreds of thousands of clones, around 87% seen once. In germline, CDR1 is LGHNT, CDR2 FRNRAP. The V end lost 2 bases, the J end lost 0 bases, and 13 bases lay between the germline ends. CDR3 length: 16 residues. This entry comes from a study of blood T cell repertoires in COVID-19. Overall study context: COVID-19 samples collected from the United States, Italy and Spain covered acute and convalescent phases. T cells, B-cell-depleted T cells, or PBMCs provided the cDNA or gDNA that served as material.

Sequenced sample: PBMCs or T cells enriched from blood (not recorded which). This chain uses TRBV12-5 with TRBJ1-1; D call uncertain. The clonotype comes from a woman aged 30 to 39 with acute COVID-19. In nucleotides, the CDR3 is TGTGCTAGTGGTTTGATCGGCGGAACCCTGAACACTGAAGCTTTCTTT. Amino acid sequence: CASGLIGGTLNTEAFF.